Following are 32 T cell receptor beta chains from one sample sequenced in a study of cytomegalovirus exposure and HLA in healthy donors. Clones were read by immunoSEQ multiplex PCR, and TCRdb kept only the in-frame ones, dropping some. Seen here are roughly 180,000 clones, 84% observed once, and the top ten hold under 7.5%. Sequenced input: PBMCs. The source is a man between 18 and 29 years old in good health and CMV-seropositive.

This rearrangement joins TRBV18 to TRBJ1-1; a possible D gene is TRBD1 (5 bases). From germline, CDR1 is KGHSH and CDR2 LQKENI. With 7 bases removed from V and 1 base from J, the gap between germline ends came to 7 bases. The CDR3 spans 12 residues. For the CDR3, the DNA is TGTGCCAGCTACGGGGGGAACACTGAAGCTTTCTTT. This encodes CASYGGNTEAFF.

V usage is TRBV27 and J usage is TRBJ2-3, with a possible D match to TRBD1 (6 bases). From germline, CDR1 is MNHEY and CDR2 SMNVEV (reference sequence). The CDR3 has 14 residues. V was pared by 2 bases and J by 6 bases, with 12 bases between. CDR3 residues: CASSLIATGDTQYF. CDR3 bases: TGTGCCAGCAGTTTAATAGCGACAGGTGATACGCAGTATTTT.

V usage is TRBV28 and J usage is TRBJ1-1; D is ambiguous. The CDR3 has 14 amino acids. Germline CDR1 reads MDHEN; CDR2 reads SYDVKM. Trimming stripped 6 bases from V and 2 bases from J, with 13 bases between. CDR3 sequence (DNA): TGTGCCAGCAGCCCAGCGGGGAGAAACACTGAAGCTTTCTTT. The encoded protein is CASSPAGRNTEAFF.

The chain joins TRBV30 to TRBJ2-7; D gene unclear. The CDR3 has 11 amino acids. Trimming took 2 bases from V and 3 from J, leaving 5 bases between them. Germline V gives CDR1 GTSNPN, CDR2 SVGIG (reference sequence). In nucleotides, the CDR3 is TGTGCCTGGAGTCATAGCTACGAGCAGTACTTC. It is translated as CAWSHSYEQYF.

Regarding this clone: Its ends do not fully match the called genes, so a read error is possible. This chain uses TRBV5-1 with TRBJ2-2; D perhaps matches TRBD2 (6 bases). In germline, CDR1 is SGHRS, CDR2 YFSETQ. This CDR3 spans 16 amino acids. CDR3 residues: CASSPPASAKHRGAVF. The CDR3 coding sequence is TGCGCCAGCAGCCCTCCGGCTAGCGCAAAACACCGGGGAGCTGTTTTT. The variable domain in full, completed from reference TRBV5-1 and TRBJ2-2, reads KAGVTQTPRYLIKTRGQQVTLSCSPISGHRSVSWYQQTPGQGLQFLFEYFSETQRNKGNFPGRFSGRQFSNSRSEMNVSTLELGDSALYLCASSPPASAKHRGAVFGEGSRLTVL.

This rearrangement joins TRBV7-7 to TRBJ2-2, with TRBD1 identical over 11 bases. The CDR3 is made up of 17 amino acids. J gave up 3 bases and V 6 bases, and 9 bases lay outside the gene matches. Germline CDR1 reads SSHAT; CDR2 reads FNYEAQ (reference sequence). DNA for the CDR3: TGTGCCAGCAGTCCTCGACCGGGACAGGGGGACACCGGGGAGCTGTTTTTT. Encoded protein: CASSPRPGQGDTGELFF.

The chain links TRBV23-1 to TRBJ2-5, with 12 bases fitting TRBD1. TRBV23-1 is an open reading frame whose function is uncertain. The J segment lost 5 bases and the V segment lost 0 bases, leaving 4 bases of the junction unmatched. This CDR3 has 16 residues. CDR3 sequence (DNA): TGCGCCAGCAGTCAATCCTGGGACAGGGGGCACGAGACCCAGTACTTC. This sequence encodes CASSQSWDRGHETQYF.

The chain combines TRBV11-3 with TRBJ1-1; 8 nucleotides line up with TRBD1. CDR3 length: 15 amino acids. V dropped 1 base and J dropped 1; count of bases not matched to a gene: 2. Germline CDR1 and CDR2: SGHNT and YENEEA. DNA of the CDR3: TGTGCCAGCAGCTTAGGACAGGGGACGAACACTGAAGCTTTCTTT. The encoded protein is CASSLGQGTNTEAFF.

The chain carries TRBV6-6 and TRBJ2-5; 9 nucleotides agree with TRBD1. The CDR3 is made up of 15 amino acids. Looked up from germline, CDR1 is MNHNY and CDR2 is SVGAGI (reference sequence). V shed 4 bases and J 4 bases; nucleotides not matched to a gene: 7. CDR3 amino acids: CASSFQTGGSETQYF. The CDR3 DNA reads as TGTGCCAGCAGTTTTCAGACAGGGGGGTCAGAGACCCAGTACTTC.

The chain is built from TRBV6-6 and TRBJ1-2, with 7 bases aligning to TRBD1. The germline CDR1 and CDR2 sequences are MNHNY and SVGAGI (reference sequence). Unmatched junction bases numbered 2, after V lost 7 bases and J lost 0 bases. This CDR3 is 13 amino acids long. CDR3 sequence reads: CASTTGANYGYTF. CDR3 coding DNA: TGTGCCAGCACTACAGGGGCTAACTATGGCTACACCTTC.

The chain is built from TRBV9 and TRBJ2-1, with D maybe TRBD2 (6 bases). V lost 1 base and J 0 bases, leaving 14 bases between the germline ends. There are 17 residues in the CDR3. Germline V lookup: CDR1 SGDLS, CDR2 YYNGEE. DNA for the CDR3: TGTGCCAGCAGCGTACCTAGCGCTGGGAGCTCCTACAATGAGCAGTTCTTC. Its protein is CASSVPSAGSSYNEQFF.

The V gene is TRBV19, the J gene TRBJ2-7; 8 nucleotides align to TRBD1. The CDR3 runs to 16 residues. V was pared by 3 bases and J by 5 bases, with 12 bases of the junction left unmatched. In germline, CDR1 is LNHDA, CDR2 SQIVND (reference sequence). The chain's CDR3 is CASSISPTGDLHEQYF. As DNA, the CDR3 is TGTGCCAGTAGTATCTCTCCGACAGGGGATCTCCACGAGCAGTACTTC.

The chain carries TRBV27 and TRBJ2-2, with TRBD1 as a possible D gene (6 bases). Germline values: CDR1 MNHEY, CDR2 SMNVEV (reference sequence). This CDR3 is built from 16 residues. V was pared by 1 base and J by 1 base, with 10 bases between. The CDR3 nucleotides are TGTGCCAGCAGTTTATGGGTACAGGGGAACACCGGGGAGCTGTTTTTT. Translation: CASSLWVQGNTGELFF.

The chain has TRBV6-5 and TRBJ1-1; TRBD1 is a possible D gene (5 bases). Trimming took 2 bases from V and 5 from J, leaving 12 bases between them. The germline gives CDR1 MNHEY, CDR2 SVGAGI. The CDR3 totals 14 residues. DNA for the CDR3: TGTGCCAGCAGTTACCAGGCGGGGGAGACTGAAGCTTTCTTT. Its protein product is CASSYQAGETEAFF.

V is TRBV11-2 and J is TRBJ2-1; TRBD2 matches at 8 bases. The germline V gene has CDR1 SGHAT and CDR2 FQNNGV. The CDR3 runs 14 residues. After removal of 2 bases from V and 5 bases from J, the junction contained 2 bases not matched to a gene. The CDR3 protein is CASSLTSGNNEQFF. The DNA of the CDR3 is TGTGCCAGCAGCTTAACTAGCGGAAACAATGAGCAGTTCTTC.

This clone has only a few counts. The chain carries TRBV30 and TRBJ1-1; D ambiguous. The CDR3 is made up of 11 amino acids. Germline V gene sequence: CDR1 GTSNPN, CDR2 SVGIG (reference sequence). V was pared by 7 bases and J by 6 bases, with 12 bases between. The CDR3: CALSVIPEAFF. CDR3 nucleotide sequence: TGTGCCTTATCGGTCATACCTGAAGCTTTCTTT.

The chain joins TRBV13 to TRBJ2-7; TRBD1 is a possible D gene (6 bases). Trimming removed 4 bases from V and 2 bases from J, with 18 bases in between. Germline V gene sequence: CDR1 PRHDT, CDR2 FYEKMQ (reference sequence). The CDR3 runs 16 residues. CDR3 nucleotides: TGTGCCAGCAGCTCAAAACCTCAGGGGTACACCTACGAGCAGTACTTC. This codes for CASSSKPQGYTYEQYF.

CDR3 in DNA: TGTGCCAGCAGCCCAGGAGCGAAGCTAGGGGTCAATGAGCAGTTCTTC. Amino acid sequence: CASSPGAKLGVNEQFF. The gene calls are TRBV13 and TRBJ2-1, with D perhaps TRBD1 (5 bases). Trimming pared 5 bases from V and 6 bases from J, leaving 20 bases between. This CDR3 has 16 amino acids. CDR1 is PRHDT, CDR2 FYEKMQ, per germline (reference sequence). The full variable domain, completed using reference TRBV13 and TRBJ2-1, is AAGVIQSPRHLIKEKRETATLKCYPIPRHDTVYWYQQGPGQDPQFLISFYEKMQSDKGSIPDRFSAQQFSDYHSELNMSSLELGDSALYFCASSPGAKLGVNEQFFGPGTRLTVL.

The chain links TRBV30 to TRBJ2-7, with TRBD1 as a possible D gene (5 bases). Germline CDR1 and CDR2: GTSNPN and SVGIG (reference sequence). Trimming took 4 bases from V and 6 from J, leaving 19 bases between them. This CDR3 is 14 amino acids long. CDR3 in amino acids: CAWIPTAGHGEQYF. The DNA of the CDR3 is TGTGCCTGGATCCCGACGGCTGGACACGGCGAGCAGTACTTC.

This chain joins TRBV7-9 and TRBJ2-7, with D possibly TRBD1 on 5 matching bases. The CDR3 runs to 11 residues. V gave up 5 bases and J gave up 3 bases, with 5 bases separating them. The germline gives CDR1 SEHNR, CDR2 FQNEAQ (reference sequence). The CDR3 sequence is CASSDSYEQYF. DNA of the CDR3: TGTGCCAGCAGCGACAGCTACGAGCAGTACTTC.

The table lists this clone with a count of one. This chain joins TRBV5-4 and TRBJ2-7; 7 positions agree with TRBD1. Germline V gene data show CDR1 as SGHNT and CDR2 as YYREEE (reference sequence). V shed 4 bases, J shed 0 bases, and the junction held 13 bases outside the gene matches. CDR3 length: 17 amino acids. The chain's CDR3 is CASSPEGARTSSYEQYF. The CDR3 coding sequence is TGTGCCAGCAGCCCCGAGGGGGCCAGGACGAGCTCCTACGAGCAGTACTTC.

The chain combines TRBV28 with TRBJ1-1; 11 nucleotides agree with TRBD1. Trimming cost V 5 bases and J 5 bases; bases outside gene matches: 1. Germline lookup yields CDR1 MDHEN and CDR2 SYDVKM. This CDR3 has 13 residues. The CDR3 DNA sequence: TGTGCCAGCAGTCGGGACAGGGGGACTGAAGCTTTCTTT. This translates into CASSRDRGTEAFF.

A note on this clone: An end of the junction does not agree with germline; a read error may underlie this. The chain combines TRBV6-1 with TRBJ1-2; D is uncertain. This CDR3 has 16 amino acids. Germline V gene lookup returns CDR1 MNHNS and CDR2 SASEGT. The CDR3 here is CASSEARLVVNDGYTF. In DNA form, the CDR3 reads TGTGCCAGCAGTGAAGCGCGTTTAGTGGTTAACGATGGCTACACCTTC.

This chain links TRBV9 with TRBJ2-3; 7 bases fit TRBD2. CDR1 is SGDLS, CDR2 YYNGEE, per germline. This CDR3 spans 16 amino acids. After removal of 3 bases from V and 2 bases from J, the junction contained 9 bases not matched to a gene. The CDR3 sequence is CASSASSGGYTDTQYF. Written as DNA, the CDR3 is TGTGCCAGCAGCGCATCTAGCGGAGGTTACACAGATACGCAGTATTTT.

The J gene is TRBJ2-7, the V gene TRBV19, with 7 nucleotides matching TRBD1. CDR1 LNHDA and CDR2 SQIVND come from the germline V gene (reference sequence). J lost 0 bases, V lost 6 bases, and 11 bases had no gene match. The CDR3 totals 16 residues. The CDR3 reads CASSKGRDRYSYEQYF. The DNA of the CDR3 is TGTGCCAGTAGCAAAGGCCGGGACAGATACTCCTACGAGCAGTACTTC.

V is TRBV9 and J is TRBJ1-2; TRBD1 matches at 7 bases. Trimming removed 3 bases from V and 4 bases from J; junction bases left unmatched: 12. The length of the CDR3 is 16 residues. Germline V gives CDR1 SGDLS, CDR2 YYNGEE. CDR3 sequence: CASSDTTGTASYGYTF. CDR3 DNA sequence: TGTGCCAGCAGCGATACTACCGGGACAGCCAGCTATGGCTACACCTTC. Full variable domain (outside the CDR3, taken from reference TRBV9 and TRBJ1-2): DSGVTQTPKHLITATGQRVTLRCSPRSGDLSVYWYQQSLDQGLQFLIQYYNGEERAKGNILERFSAQQFPDLHSELNLSSLELGDSALYFCASSDTTGTASYGYTFGSGTRLTVV.

This chain links TRBV6-5 with TRBJ2-3, with D uncertain. This CDR3 spans 16 amino acids. From germline, CDR1 is MNHEY and CDR2 SVGAGI. V lost 2 bases to trimming and J lost 0 bases, with 12 bases between them. The CDR3 bases are TGTGCCAGCAGTTACAGTCCGCTGGCTAGCACAGATACGCAGTATTTT. Translated: CASSYSPLASTDTQYF.

The chain employs TRBV11-2 and TRBJ1-4; 9 bases align to TRBD1. The CDR3 is 15 amino acids. The germline gives CDR1 SGHAT, CDR2 FQNNGV. V shed 3 bases, J shed 5 bases, and the junction held 4 bases outside the gene matches. The CDR3 region is CASSFGQGRNEKLFF. For the CDR3, the DNA is TGTGCCAGCAGCTTCGGACAGGGGCGGAATGAAAAACTGTTTTTT.

The rearrangement links TRBV9 to TRBJ2-7, with a weak D call TRBD2 (5 bases). The V end was cut by 4 bases, the J end by 0 bases, with 17 bases between. The CDR3 runs to 16 residues. The germline CDR1 and CDR2 sequences are SGDLS and YYNGEE. As DNA, the CDR3 is TGTGCCAGCAGCCCCGTGAGGGCTAGAAGCTCCTACGAGCAGTACTTC. Protein sequence: CASSPVRARSSYEQYF.

This chain links TRBV27 with TRBJ2-1; the match to TRBD2 covers 8 bases. Unmatched junction bases numbered 18, after V lost 5 bases and J lost 0 bases. CDR3 length: 20 amino acids. Per the germline V gene, CDR1 is MNHEY and CDR2 is SMNVEV (reference sequence). The CDR3 here is CASSLRRLALAAGSYNEQFF. DNA of the CDR3: TGTGCCAGCAGTCTCAGGCGACTAGCGCTCGCTGCGGGCTCCTACAATGAGCAGTTCTTC.

The rearrangement uses TRBV5-1 and TRBJ1-4; D is possibly TRBD1 (5 bases). V dropped 0 bases and J dropped 8 bases, with 14 bases sitting between them. This CDR3 contains 15 residues. Germline CDR1 reads SGHRS; CDR2 reads YFSETQ. As DNA, the CDR3 is TGCGCCAGCAGCTTGGAAGGCAGCTGGGGCGAAAAACTGTTTTTT. Translation gives CASSLEGSWGEKLFF.

V is TRBV6-5 and J is TRBJ2-7; 10 nucleotides line up with TRBD2. Germline loops: CDR1 MNHEY, CDR2 SVGAGI. Losses at the gene ends were 4 bases for V and 3 bases for J; bases not matched to a gene: 9. The CDR3 sequence is 16 residues long. CDR3 loop: CASSLAGVAGGYEQYF. The DNA of the CDR3 is TGTGCCAGCAGTTTGGCGGGAGTAGCGGGAGGCTACGAGCAGTACTTC.